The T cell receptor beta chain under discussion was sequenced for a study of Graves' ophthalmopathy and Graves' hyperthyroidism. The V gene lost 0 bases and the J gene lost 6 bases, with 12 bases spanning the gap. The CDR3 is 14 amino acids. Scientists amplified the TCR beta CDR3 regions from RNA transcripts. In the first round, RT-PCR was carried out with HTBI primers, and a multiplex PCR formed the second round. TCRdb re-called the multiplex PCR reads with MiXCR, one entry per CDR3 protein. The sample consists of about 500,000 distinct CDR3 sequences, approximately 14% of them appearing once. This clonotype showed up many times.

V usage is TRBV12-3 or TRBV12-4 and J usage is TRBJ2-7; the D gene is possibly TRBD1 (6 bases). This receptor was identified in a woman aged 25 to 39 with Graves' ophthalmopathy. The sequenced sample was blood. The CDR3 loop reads CASSLASQGPEQYF. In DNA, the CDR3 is TGTGCCAGCAGTTTAGCATCACAGGGACCCGAGCAGTACTTC.